These 14 T cell receptor beta chains were all obtained from the same sample, sequenced in a study of T-cell memory formation after mild COVID-19. From the 5' RACE reads, TCRdb called clonotypes with MiXCR, one entry per CDR3 protein. The sample shows about half a million distinct CDR3 sequences, 18% of them seen only once. Material for sequencing was PBMCs or a T cell subset sorted from them (not recorded which). The receptors originated from an adult woman who had mild COVID-19 (a few samples of this study predate the infection). Cell type and time point are not known.

The chain uses TRBV19 and TRBJ2-7; TRBD2 agrees at 13 bases. The CDR3 has 18 amino acids. Per germline, CDR1 LNHDA and CDR2 SQIVND (reference sequence). Trimming at V came to 3 bases and at J to 1 base, leaving 9 bases not matched to a gene. CDR3: CASSISGLAGVPSYEQYF. The CDR3 DNA sequence: TGTGCCAGTAGTATTTCAGGACTAGCGGGAGTCCCTTCCTACGAGCAGTACTTC.

This clonotype has at least ten counts. The V and J genes are TRBV15 and TRBJ2-2, with D unclear. CDR1 and CDR2 (germline): LNHNV, YYDKDF (reference sequence). There are 13 residues in the CDR3. Deletions cut 3 bases from V and 2 bases from J, with 4 bases between. CDR3 coding DNA: TGTGCCACCAGCAGGCAAAACACCGGGGAGCTGTTTTTT. Its translation is CATSRQNTGELFF.

V gene TRBV12-3 or TRBV12-4 combines with J gene TRBJ2-7, with D unresolved. The CDR3 loop spans 14 amino acids. V lost 2 bases and J lost 3, with 11 bases in between. The CDR3 DNA is TGTGCCAGCAGTTTAACAAGGCGAGGCTACGAGCAGTACTTC. Amino acids: CASSLTRRGYEQYF.

This clonotype was recorded a few times. The chain links TRBV29-1 to TRBJ2-7; TRBD1 aligns across 9 bases. Germline trimming cut 4 bases from V and 3 bases from J; bases unmatched to any gene: 4. CDR1 and CDR2 from the germline V gene are SQVTM and ANQGSEA. The CDR3 length is 13 residues. The CDR3 protein is CSVVRDRVYEQYF. CDR3 nucleotides: TGCAGCGTTGTCCGGGACAGGGTCTACGAGCAGTACTTC.

This clonotype occurred a few times. The V call is TRBV19, the J call TRBJ2-7; the match to TRBD1 covers 10 bases. From germline, CDR1 is LNHDA and CDR2 SQIVND (reference sequence). The J segment lost 2 bases and the V segment lost 4 bases, leaving 8 bases of the junction unmatched. The CDR3 is made up of 16 amino acids. CDR3 nucleotides: TGTGCCAGTAGTACGTTGGGACAGGGGATTCCCTACGAGCAGTACTTC. Encoded protein: CASSTLGQGIPYEQYF.

This chain links TRBV11-1 with TRBJ2-7; D may be TRBD1 (6 bases). The CDR3 consists of 14 residues. Deletions cut 5 bases from V and 0 bases from J, with 11 bases between. Germline CDR1 SGHAT, CDR2 FQDESV (reference sequence). The CDR3 DNA reads as TGTGCCAGCAGCCACAGGGAAACCTCCTACGAGCAGTACTTC. Translating gives CASSHRETSYEQYF.

The chain carries TRBV4-3 and TRBJ2-5; D tentatively fits TRBD1 or TRBD2 (5 bases each). Germline lookup yields CDR1 LGHNA and CDR2 YSLEER. Trimming took off 4 bases at V and 2 bases at J, with 14 bases between the two ends. This CDR3 region has 15 residues. The CDR3 sequence is CASSRMGRIQETQYF. As DNA, the CDR3 is TGCGCCAGCAGCCGAATGGGACGGATTCAAGAGACCCAGTACTTC.

The chain links TRBV7-8 to TRBJ1-1; D gene ambiguous. Germline CDR1 reads SGHVS; CDR2 reads FQNEAQ. This CDR3 has 14 residues. V gave up 5 bases and J gave up 0 bases, with 10 bases separating them. CDR3 nucleotide sequence: TGTGCCAGCAGCCCAGTAAATGTGAACACTGAAGCTTTCTTT. Translation: CASSPVNVNTEAFF.

The rearrangement joins TRBV7-9 to TRBJ2-5; 7 bases fit TRBD1. The V segment lost 11 bases and the J segment 0 bases; nucleotides outside the gene matches: 6. Germline V gene data show CDR1 as SEHNR and CDR2 as FQNEAQ (reference sequence). The CDR3 runs 13 residues. The CDR3 DNA is TGTGCCGGGTTGACAGGGAACCAAGAGACCCAGTACTTC. It yields the protein CAGLTGNQETQYF. The entire variable domain, with the rest obtained from reference TRBV7-9 and TRBJ2-5, is as follows: DTGVSQNPRHKITKRGQNVTFRCDPISEHNRLYWYRQTLGQGPEFLTYFQNEAQLEKSRLLSDRFSAERPKGSFSTLEIQRTEQGDSAMYLCAGLTGNQETQYFGPGTRLLVL.

DNA for the CDR3: TGCGCCAGCAGAAGGCGGGAGAACACCGGGGAGCTGTTTTTT. Encoded protein: CASRRRENTGELFF. The chain joins TRBV5-1 to TRBJ2-2; a weak D match, TRBD2 (6 bases). V dropped 5 bases and J dropped 1 base, with 9 bases sitting between them. Germline-derived CDR1 and CDR2 are SGHRS and YFSETQ. This CDR3 region has 14 residues. The variable domain in full, completed from reference TRBV5-1 and TRBJ2-2, reads KAGVTQTPRYLIKTRGQQVTLSCSPISGHRSVSWYQQTPGQGLQFLFEYFSETQRNKGNFPGRFSGRQFSNSRSEMNVSTLELGDSALYLCASRRRENTGELFFGEGSRLTVL.

This clonotype has only a few counts. This sequence joins TRBV27 and TRBJ2-2; 8 nucleotides match TRBD1. This CDR3 is 16 amino acids long. From germline, CDR1 is MNHEY and CDR2 SMNVEV (reference sequence). V lost 5 bases to trimming and J lost 6 bases; unmatched junction nucleotides: 11. The CDR3 bases are TGTGCCAGCAGTCCCGAGGACAGGGCGGCCGCCGGGGAGCTGTTTTTT. Translating gives CASSPEDRAAAGELFF.

This clonotype showed up just a few times. The chain links TRBV19 to TRBJ1-2; unclear D gene. Germline CDR1 reads LNHDA; CDR2 reads SQIVND (reference sequence). CDR3 length: 12 amino acids. Trimming stripped 8 bases from V and 4 bases from J, with 11 bases between. This CDR3 reads CASLGEAYGYTF. In DNA, the CDR3 is TGTGCCAGTCTGGGAGAGGCCTATGGCTACACCTTC.

V and J are TRBV29-1 and TRBJ2-5; D possibly corresponds to TRBD2 (5 bases). V gave up 4 bases and J gave up 5 bases, with 11 bases separating them. This CDR3 has 12 residues. Per the germline V gene, CDR1 is SQVTM and CDR2 is ANQGSEA. For the CDR3, the DNA is TGCAGCGTTGTCGGGGTATTGGAGACCCAGTACTTC. Amino acid sequence: CSVVGVLETQYF. The entire variable domain, with the rest obtained from reference TRBV29-1 and TRBJ2-5, is as follows: SAVISQKPSRDICQRGTSLTIQCQVDSQVTMMFWYRQQPGQSLTLIATANQGSEATYESGFVIDKFPISRPNLTFSTLTVSNMSPEDSSIYLCSVVGVLETQYFGPGTRLLVL.

This clonotype was seen a handful of times. V is TRBV7-9 and J is TRBJ2-3; 8 positions match TRBD2. The CDR3 covers 15 residues. Trimming cost V 3 bases and J 4 bases; bases outside gene matches: 6. Germline values: CDR1 SEHNR, CDR2 FQNEAQ (reference sequence). CDR3 sequence reads: CASSLGLVPSDTQYF. The CDR3 region has the DNA TGTGCCAGCAGCTTGGGACTAGTTCCTTCAGATACGCAGTATTTT.